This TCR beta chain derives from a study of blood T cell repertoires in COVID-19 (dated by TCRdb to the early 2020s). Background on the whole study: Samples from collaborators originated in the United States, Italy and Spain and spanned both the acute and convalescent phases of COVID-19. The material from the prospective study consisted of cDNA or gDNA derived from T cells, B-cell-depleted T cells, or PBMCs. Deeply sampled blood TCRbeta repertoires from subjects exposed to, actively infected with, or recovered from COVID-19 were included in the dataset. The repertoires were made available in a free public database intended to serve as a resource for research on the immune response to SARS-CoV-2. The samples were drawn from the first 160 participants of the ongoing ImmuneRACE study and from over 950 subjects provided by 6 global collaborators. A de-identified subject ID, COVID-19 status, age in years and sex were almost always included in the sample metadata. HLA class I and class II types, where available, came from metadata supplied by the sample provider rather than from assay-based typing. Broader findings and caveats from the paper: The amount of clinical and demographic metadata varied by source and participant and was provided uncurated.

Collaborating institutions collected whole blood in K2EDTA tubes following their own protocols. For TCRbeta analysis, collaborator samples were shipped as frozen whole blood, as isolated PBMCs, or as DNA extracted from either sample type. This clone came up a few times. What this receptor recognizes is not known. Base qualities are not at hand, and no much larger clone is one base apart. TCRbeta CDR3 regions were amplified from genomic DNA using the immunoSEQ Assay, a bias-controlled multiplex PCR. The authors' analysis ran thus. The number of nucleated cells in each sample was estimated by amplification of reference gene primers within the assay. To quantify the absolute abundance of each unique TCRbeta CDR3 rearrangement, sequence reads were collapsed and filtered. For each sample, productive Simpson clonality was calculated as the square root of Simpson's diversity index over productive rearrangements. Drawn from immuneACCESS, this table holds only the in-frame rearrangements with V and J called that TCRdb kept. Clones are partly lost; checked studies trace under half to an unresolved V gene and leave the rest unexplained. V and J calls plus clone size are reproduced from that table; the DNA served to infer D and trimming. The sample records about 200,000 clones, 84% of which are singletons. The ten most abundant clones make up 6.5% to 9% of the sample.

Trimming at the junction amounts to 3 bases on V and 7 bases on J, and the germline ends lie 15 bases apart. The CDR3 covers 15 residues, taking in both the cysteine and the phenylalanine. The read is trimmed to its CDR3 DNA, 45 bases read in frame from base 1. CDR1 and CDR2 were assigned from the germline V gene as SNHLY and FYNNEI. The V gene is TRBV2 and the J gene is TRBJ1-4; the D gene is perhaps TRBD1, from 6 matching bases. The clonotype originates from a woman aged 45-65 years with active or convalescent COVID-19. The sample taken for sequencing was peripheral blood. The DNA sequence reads TGTGCCAGCAGTGATCGGCAGGGGCGAGGTGAAAAACTGTTTTTT. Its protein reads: CASSDRQGRGEKLFF.